The sequence of this T cell receptor (beta chain) was determined in a study of blood T cell repertoires in COVID-19. Background on the study: Samples of COVID-19 (acute and convalescent) were obtained from the United States, Italy and Spain. The cDNA or gDNA used as material had been derived from T cells, B-cell-depleted T cells, or PBMCs.

V was shortened by 8 bases and J by 9 bases, with 14 bases between the two germline ends. The germline V gene encodes CDR1 MNHEY and CDR2 SVGAGI. The CDR3 extends over 13 amino acids. In the source study's methods: The assay estimated nucleated cells by amplifying reference gene primers. This table comes from immunoSEQ multiplex PCR, and its TCRdb copy is limited to in-frame clones, with some not included. V and J calls and clone size are given by that table; D and trimming were obtained from the DNA. The sample consists of 200,000 to 250,000 clones, under 90% of them appearing once. This clonotype originated in an elderly woman with active or convalescent COVID-19. The chain carries TRBV6-5 and TRBJ1-6; D may be TRBD1 (5 bases). Sequencing was done on a sample of peripheral blood. The DNA for the CDR3 is TGTGCCAGCCACGGGGGGGTCCCTTCACCCCTCCACTTT. It is translated as CASHGGVPSPLHF.